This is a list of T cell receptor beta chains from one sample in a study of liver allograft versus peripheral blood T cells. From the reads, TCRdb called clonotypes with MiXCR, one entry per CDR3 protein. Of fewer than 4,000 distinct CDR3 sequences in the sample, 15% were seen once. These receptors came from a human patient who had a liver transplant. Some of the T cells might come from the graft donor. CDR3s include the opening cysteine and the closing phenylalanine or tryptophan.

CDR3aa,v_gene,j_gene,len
CSARDTAGGSYTF,TRBV20-1,TRBJ1-2,13
CASSSWTDNEKLFF,TRBV5-4,TRBJ1-4,14
CSAYSAEETQYF,TRBV20-1,TRBJ2-5,12
CASGGNTEAFF,TRBV12-3/TRBV12-4,TRBJ1-1,11
CSARDPGGNEQYF,TRBV20-1,TRBJ2-7,13
CASSYSRDPAAYNEQFF,TRBV6-6,TRBJ2-1,17
CATSSSLAGGWNEQFF,TRBV15,TRBJ2-1,16
CSAREVGGAYEQYF,TRBV20-1,TRBJ2-7,14
CSASWGPGYTF,TRBV20-1,TRBJ1-2,11
CASSPTSGSSVETQYF,TRBV14,TRBJ2-5,16
CASSWGQSTDTQYF,TRBV6-5,TRBJ2-3,14
CASSLVGGAALNYGYTF,TRBV12-3/TRBV12-4,TRBJ1-2,17
CSVTSGVLNQPQHF,TRBV20-1,TRBJ1-5,14
CASSPSTDTQYF,TRBV18,TRBJ2-3,12
CSGSGTNQPQHF,TRBV20-1,TRBJ1-5,12
CASSVGERAGTNEKLFF,TRBV9,TRBJ1-4,17
CAIRGGGSGANVLTF,TRBV6-6,TRBJ2-6,15
CASSFAVAEAFF,TRBV12-3/TRBV12-4,TRBJ1-1,12
CASSQGLQETQYF,TRBV14,TRBJ2-5,13
CASRTDRGLSSYGYTF,TRBV6-6,TRBJ1-2,16
CASSILPGQGAVDTQYF,TRBV19,TRBJ2-3,17
CASSPGQPSSYNSPLHF,TRBV7-9,TRBJ1-6,17
CASSYFAGELFF,TRBV6-5,TRBJ2-2,12
CASGGRYQETQYF,TRBV12-3/TRBV12-4,TRBJ2-5,13
CAISESGDRVYNEQFF,TRBV10-3,TRBJ2-1,16
CAWSQGGNSPLHF,TRBV30,TRBJ1-6,13
CASSRGTWLNTEAFF,TRBV19,TRBJ1-1,15
CSVAPVPNQPQHF,TRBV29-1,TRBJ1-5,13
CAWSAAGTQYF,TRBV30,TRBJ2-3,11
CAWRNSPYEQYF,TRBV30,TRBJ2-7,12
CASSLAGDQPQHF,TRBV25-1,TRBJ1-5,13
CSARDLGVRNEKLFF,TRBV20-1,TRBJ1-4,15
CASSYEGVTEAFF,TRBV7-9,TRBJ1-1,13
CASSIAGRQFF,TRBV19,TRBJ2-1,11
CSARQGWDGYTF,TRBV20-1,TRBJ1-2,12
CASSALAVDTGELFF,TRBV7-9,TRBJ2-2,15
CASRRVGSNQPQHF,TRBV19,TRBJ1-5,14
CSAMGTDNEKLFF,TRBV20-1,TRBJ1-4,13
CATTSPSGRSDTQYF,TRBV10-3,TRBJ2-3,15
CASSHRGSGNTIYF,TRBV16,TRBJ1-3,14
CASSSNRGRINRLVAYEQYF,TRBV27,TRBJ2-7,20
CAWSVGPKQETQYF,TRBV30,TRBJ2-5,14
CASGQGREKLFF,TRBV19,TRBJ1-4,12
CASSFSGGDFQPQHF,TRBV5-5,TRBJ1-5,15
CAGSHVISGANVLTF,TRBV3-1,TRBJ2-6,15
CASSPLRDGGYTF,TRBV6-6,TRBJ1-2,13
CASSPGLAGGETQYF,TRBV6-2/TRBV6-3,TRBJ2-5,15
CASSRTGGAEQPQHF,TRBV19,TRBJ1-5,15
CASRIRQGKNIQYF,TRBV6-2/TRBV6-3,TRBJ2-4,14
CSVDTPGTGFTGANVLTF,TRBV29-1,TRBJ2-6,18
CSASSGTGIPGTDTQYF,TRBV20-1,TRBJ2-3,17
CASSPLSGELFF,TRBV7-9,TRBJ2-2,12
CASTRQGPGRPQHF,TRBV19,TRBJ1-5,14
CASSLAPGHANTEAFF,TRBV7-9,TRBJ1-1,16
CASSLAGRSDTQYF,TRBV28,TRBJ2-3,14
CSARGSGGGLSSYNEQFF,TRBV20-1,TRBJ2-1,18
CASSLGDGNYEQYF,TRBV5-6,TRBJ2-7,14
CASSPRTGRGEKLFF,TRBV18,TRBJ1-4,15
CASSFSSGGNNEQFF,TRBV28,TRBJ2-1,15
CASSYSGLGGKDGYTF,TRBV6-5,TRBJ1-2,16